This TCR beta chain was identified in a study of blood T cells in healthy people across ages. A second roughly 6 to 11 cycle PCR used barcoded and J-beta primers. TCRdb re-derived calls from the 5' RACE reads in MiXCR, one entry per CDR3 protein. Among 1.5 million to 2 million distinct CDR3 sequences, about 50% were seen once, and the ten largest hold approximately 2.1%. Germline values: CDR1 SGHTA, CDR2 FQGNSA. This CDR3 comprises 18 residues. The ends lost 2 bases at V and 0 bases at J; junction bases unmatched: 6. The sequence was obtained from a woman aged 40 to 50 in good health. The sample taken for sequencing was blood. The chain joins TRBV7-2 to TRBJ2-6, with 8 bases that match TRBD1. CDR3 in DNA: TGTGCCAGCAGCTTACAGGGGGCAAAATTCTCTGGGGCCAACGTCCTGACTTTC. Protein sequence: CASSLQGAKFSGANVLTF.